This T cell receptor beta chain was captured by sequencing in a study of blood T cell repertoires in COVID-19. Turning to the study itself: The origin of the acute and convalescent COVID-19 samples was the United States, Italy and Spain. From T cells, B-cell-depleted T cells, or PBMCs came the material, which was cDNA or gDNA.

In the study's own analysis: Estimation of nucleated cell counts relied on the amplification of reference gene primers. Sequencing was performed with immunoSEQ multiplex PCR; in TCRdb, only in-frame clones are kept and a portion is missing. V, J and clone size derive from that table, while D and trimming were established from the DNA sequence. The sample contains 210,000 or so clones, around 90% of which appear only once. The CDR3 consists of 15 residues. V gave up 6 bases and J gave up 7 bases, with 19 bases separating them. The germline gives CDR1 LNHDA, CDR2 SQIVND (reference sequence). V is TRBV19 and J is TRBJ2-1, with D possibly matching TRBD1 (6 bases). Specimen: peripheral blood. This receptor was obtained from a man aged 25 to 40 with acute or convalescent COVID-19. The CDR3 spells CASSPDRATGNEQFF. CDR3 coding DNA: TGTGCCAGTAGCCCCGACCGGGCCACAGGGAATGAGCAGTTCTTC.